This entry lists 13 T cell receptor beta chains sequenced from one sample in a study of cytomegalovirus exposure and HLA in healthy donors. Primers: 60 Vbeta forward and 13 Jbeta reverse. TCRdb keeps only in-frame clones here, not all; method: immunoSEQ multiplex PCR. The sample shows approximately 160,000 clones, 65% to 80% of them seen only once. The sequenced sample consisted of PBMCs. These receptors originate from a young woman in good health and CMV-seronegative.

The chain couples TRBV27 to TRBJ1-2; tentatively, D is TRBD1 (6 bases). V lost 2 bases and J lost 2, with 12 bases in between. CDR1 is MNHEY and CDR2 is SMNVEV in the germline V gene (reference sequence). This CDR3 comprises 15 residues. The CDR3 nucleotides are TGTGCCAGCAGTTTAGCAGGGGAGGGCAACTATGGCTACACCTTC. Translated, it gives CASSLAGEGNYGYTF.

The J gene is TRBJ2-3, the V gene TRBV15; 7 nucleotides match TRBD2. J was trimmed by 1 base and V by 1 base; bases with no gene match: 2. This CDR3 spans 15 amino acids. CDR1 and CDR2 (germline): LNHNV, YYDKDF (reference sequence). The CDR3 region is CATSRGGGGTDTQYF. As DNA, the CDR3 is TGTGCCACCAGCAGAGGGGGAGGGGGCACAGATACGCAGTATTTT.

V usage is TRBV29-1 and J usage is TRBJ2-5; D may be TRBD1 (5 bases). The germline CDR1 and CDR2 sequences are SQVTM and ANQGSEA. Trimming removed 1 base at V and 5 bases at J, with 11 bases between. CDR3 length: 13 residues. CDR3 residues: CSVEVRGSETQYF. The DNA of the CDR3 is TGCAGCGTTGAAGTTAGGGGTTCGGAGACCCAGTACTTC.

The chain has TRBV19 and TRBJ2-1, with TRBD2 matching over 8 bases. The germline gives CDR1 LNHDA, CDR2 SQIVND (reference sequence). Trimming removed 4 bases from V and 2 bases from J; junction bases left unmatched: 7. The CDR3 length is 16 residues. CDR3 coding DNA: TGTGCCAGTAGTAAAGCGGGAGAGGGCACCTACAATGAGCAGTTCTTC. Its translation: CASSKAGEGTYNEQFF.

This clone was observed a single time. The chain couples TRBV30 to TRBJ2-5, with 9 bases fitting TRBD2. V lost 3 bases and J lost 5; bases outside the gene matches: 1. The length of the CDR3 is 12 residues. The V gene's germline CDR1 is GTSNPN and CDR2 SVGIG (reference sequence). The CDR3 DNA sequence: TGTGCCTGGAGCACTAGCGGGGAGACCCAGTACTTC. Amino acid sequence: CAWSTSGETQYF.

There are a few counts of this clone. The rearrangement links TRBV7-2 to TRBJ1-5, with a possible D match to TRBD1 (5 bases). The CDR3 sequence is 16 residues long. The ends were cut back, 5 bases at V and 5 bases at J, with 19 bases in the middle. Germline CDR1 is SGHTA and CDR2 is FQGNSA. The CDR3 here is CASSIRGGKVDQPQHF. The CDR3 region has the DNA TGTGCCAGCAGCATCCGGGGGGGTAAGGTGGATCAGCCCCAGCATTTT.

Here the CDR3 DNA reads TGTGCCTGGAGTGGCAGGGGCGATCAGCCCCAGCATTTT. This translates into CAWSGRGDQPQHF. The chain links TRBV30 to TRBJ1-5; D may be TRBD1 (6 bases). Per the germline V gene, CDR1 is GTSNPN and CDR2 is SVGIG (reference sequence). CDR3 length equals 13 residues. V was cut by 1 base and J by 5 bases, with 9 bases left in between. Drawing the rest from reference TRBV30 and TRBJ1-5, the complete variable domain is SQTIHQWPATLVQPVGSPLSLECTVEGTSNPNLYWYRQAAGRGLQLLFYSVGIGQISSEVPQNLSASRPQDRQFILSSKKLLLSDSGFYLCAWSGRGDQPQHFGDGTRLSIL.

V usage is TRBV30 and J usage is TRBJ2-1; TRBD2 aligns across 7 bases. Germline V CDR1 and CDR2: GTSNPN, SVGIG (reference sequence). This CDR3 is built from 16 residues. V shed 4 bases, J shed 4 bases, and the junction held 13 bases outside the gene matches. The CDR3 region has the DNA TGTGCCTGGAAAAGCGGGACCCCGAACCTATACAATGAGCAGTTCTTC. Translation gives CAWKSGTPNLYNEQFF.

The J gene is TRBJ2-1, the V gene TRBV29-1; 7 nucleotides agree with TRBD1. J gave up 7 bases and V 4 bases, and 10 bases lay outside the gene matches. The CDR3 contains 14 residues. CDR1 SQVTM and CDR2 ANQGSEA come from the germline V gene. CDR3 in amino acids: CSVVPPQGINEQFF. The CDR3 DNA reads as TGCAGCGTTGTCCCACCACAGGGGATTAATGAGCAGTTCTTC.

The rearrangement links TRBV6-1 to TRBJ1-5; no clear D gene. V was trimmed by 10 bases and J by 1 base, leaving 8 bases between them. The CDR3 is made up of 12 amino acids. Germline CDR1 and CDR2: MNHNS and SASEGT. CDR3 amino acids: CATSYSNQPQHF. The CDR3 coding sequence is TGTGCCACCTCCTACAGCAATCAGCCCCAGCATTTT.

CDR3 region: CASSLGGGTVRNTEAFF. The CDR3 nucleotides read TGCGCCAGCAGCTTGGGAGGAGGAACAGTCAGGAACACTGAAGCTTTCTTT. The rearrangement joins TRBV5-1 to TRBJ1-1; D call uncertain. The V and J ends lost 0 bases and 1 base respectively, with 16 bases between them. CDR3 length: 17 residues. The germline CDR1 and CDR2 sequences are SGHRS and YFSETQ.

There are a few counts of this clone. This rearrangement joins TRBV30 to TRBJ2-2; D is ambiguous. Germline V gene data show CDR1 as GTSNPN and CDR2 as SVGIG (reference sequence). The CDR3 covers 14 residues. V was clipped by 3 bases and J by 1 base, with 9 bases between them. In nucleotides, the CDR3 is TGTGCCTGGAGGAGGTTGATGAACACCGGGGAGCTGTTTTTT. It yields the protein CAWRRLMNTGELFF.

This clone was detected only once. The chain combines TRBV30 with TRBJ2-7; 7 nucleotides line up with TRBD1. Germline CDR1 GTSNPN, CDR2 SVGIG (reference sequence). Germline trimming cut 2 bases from V and 1 base from J; bases unmatched to any gene: 5. CDR3 length: 14 amino acids. The CDR3: CAWSIGGDSYEQYF. CDR3 DNA sequence: TGTGCCTGGAGTATAGGGGGCGATTCCTACGAGCAGTACTTC.